This T cell receptor (beta chain) was identified in a study of Tregs in tolerant kidney transplant recipients. This CDR3 is built from 13 residues. Germline V CDR1 and CDR2: LNHDA, SQIVND (reference sequence). Trimming shortened V by 3 bases and J by 6 bases, and 12 bases separated the two germline ends. Profiled with immunoSEQ multiplex PCR; TCRdb holds only in-frame clones, not every one. The sample carries roughly 70,000 clones, less than 90% recorded once. This chain uses TRBV19 with TRBJ2-7; possibly TRBD1 or TRBD2 for D (6 bases each). Sequenced input: CD4+ T cells from blood. The TCR sequence derives from a human donor in good health. CDR3 bases: TGTGCCAGTAGTATTGCCAGGGGAGGCGAGCAGTACTTC. Protein: CASSIARGGEQYF.